This TCR beta chain was identified during a study of T-cell reconstitution after alpha-beta-depleted transplantation in children. It was with unique molecular identifiers that the TCRbeta library was prepared. A single record per CDR3 protein comes from TCRdb applying MiXCR to the PCR reads. The sample gives around 480,000 distinct CDR3 sequences, over 25% of which show up once; 2% to 2.5% is in the top ten. This CDR3 is built from 14 residues. The V end lost 5 bases, the J end lost 2 bases, and 12 bases lay between the germline ends. Germline V gene data show CDR1 as SGHTA and CDR2 as FQGNSA. The clonotype comes from a human donor who donated a stem cell graft to a child with aplastic anemia. The chain is built from TRBV7-2 and TRBJ1-2; TRBD1 is a possible D gene (5 bases). The sample here was PBMCs from the stem cell graft donor, taken from the stem cell graft. The CDR3, as DNA: TGTGCCAGCAGCCCACAGGTTATCAACTATGGCTACACCTTC. Its protein is CASSPQVINYGYTF. The variable domain in full, with the rest retrieved from reference TRBV7-2 and TRBJ1-2, is GAGVSQSPSNKVTEKGKDVELRCDPISGHTALYWYRQSLGQGLEFLIYFQGNSAPDKSGLPSDRFSAERTGGSVSTLTIQRTQQEDSAVYLCASSPQVINYGYTFGSGTRLTVV.